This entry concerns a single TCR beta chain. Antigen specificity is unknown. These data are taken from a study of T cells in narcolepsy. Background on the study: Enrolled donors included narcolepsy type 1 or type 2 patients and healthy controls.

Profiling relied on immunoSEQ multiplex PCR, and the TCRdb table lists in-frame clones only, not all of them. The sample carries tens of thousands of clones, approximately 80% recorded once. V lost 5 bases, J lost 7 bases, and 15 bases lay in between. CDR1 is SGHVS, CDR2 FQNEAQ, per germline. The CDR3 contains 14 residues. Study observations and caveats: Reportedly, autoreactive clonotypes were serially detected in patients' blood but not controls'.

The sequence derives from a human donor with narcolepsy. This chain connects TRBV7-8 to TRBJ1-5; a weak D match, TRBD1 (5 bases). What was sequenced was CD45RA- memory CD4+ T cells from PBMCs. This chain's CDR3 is CASSRGGRDQPQHF. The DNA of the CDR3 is TGTGCCAGCAGCCGGGGAGGGAGGGACCAGCCCCAGCATTTT.